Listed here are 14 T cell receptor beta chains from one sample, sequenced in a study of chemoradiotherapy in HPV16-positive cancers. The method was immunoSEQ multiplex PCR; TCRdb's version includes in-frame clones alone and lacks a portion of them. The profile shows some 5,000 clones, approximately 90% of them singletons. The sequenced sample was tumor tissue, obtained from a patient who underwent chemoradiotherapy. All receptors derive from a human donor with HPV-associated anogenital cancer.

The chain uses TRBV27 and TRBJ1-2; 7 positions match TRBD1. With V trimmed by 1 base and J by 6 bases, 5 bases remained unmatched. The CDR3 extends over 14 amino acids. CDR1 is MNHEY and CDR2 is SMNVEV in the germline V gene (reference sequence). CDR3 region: CASSLLGQDHGYTF. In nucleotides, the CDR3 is TGTGCCAGCAGTTTATTAGGACAGGACCATGGCTACACCTTC.

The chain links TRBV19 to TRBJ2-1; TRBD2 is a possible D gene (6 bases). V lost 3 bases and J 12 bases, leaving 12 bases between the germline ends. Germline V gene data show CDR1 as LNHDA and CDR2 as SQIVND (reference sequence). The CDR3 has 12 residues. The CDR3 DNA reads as TGTGCCAGTAGTATGACTAGATCAGCGCAGTTCTTC. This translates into CASSMTRSAQFF.

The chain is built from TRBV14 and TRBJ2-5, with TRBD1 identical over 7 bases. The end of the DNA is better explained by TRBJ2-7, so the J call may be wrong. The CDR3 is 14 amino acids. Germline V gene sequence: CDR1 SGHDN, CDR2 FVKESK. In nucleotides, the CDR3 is TGTGCCAGCAGCAAGTCAGGGACAGCCTACGAGCAGTACTTC. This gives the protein CASSKSGTAYEQYF.

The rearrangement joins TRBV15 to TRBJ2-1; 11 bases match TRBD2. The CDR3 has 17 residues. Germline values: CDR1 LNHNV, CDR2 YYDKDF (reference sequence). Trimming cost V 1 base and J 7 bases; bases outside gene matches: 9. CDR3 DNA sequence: TGTGCCACCAGCAGAGGGTCTATAGCGGGAGGGGTAAATGAGCAGTTCTTC. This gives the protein CATSRGSIAGGVNEQFF.

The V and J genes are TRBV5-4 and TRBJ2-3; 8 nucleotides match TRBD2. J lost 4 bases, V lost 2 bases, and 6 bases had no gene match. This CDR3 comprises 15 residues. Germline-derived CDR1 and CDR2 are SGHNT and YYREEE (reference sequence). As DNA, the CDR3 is TGTGCCAGCAGCTTTTTCGGGGGGGGCGCAGATACGCAGTATTTT. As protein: CASSFFGGGADTQYF.

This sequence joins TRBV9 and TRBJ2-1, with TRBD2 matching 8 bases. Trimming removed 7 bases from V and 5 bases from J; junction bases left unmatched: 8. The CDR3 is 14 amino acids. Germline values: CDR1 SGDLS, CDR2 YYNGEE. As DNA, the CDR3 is TGTGCCAGCGGAATAGCGGGATGGGACAATGAGCAGTTCTTC. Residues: CASGIAGWDNEQFF.

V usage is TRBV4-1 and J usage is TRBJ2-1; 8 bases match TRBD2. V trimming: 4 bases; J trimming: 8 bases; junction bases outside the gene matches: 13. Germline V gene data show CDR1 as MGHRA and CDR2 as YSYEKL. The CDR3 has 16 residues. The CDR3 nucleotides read TGCGCCAGCAGCCCAAGGACTAGACGGGAGGGAGATGAGCAGTTCTTC. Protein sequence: CASSPRTRREGDEQFF.

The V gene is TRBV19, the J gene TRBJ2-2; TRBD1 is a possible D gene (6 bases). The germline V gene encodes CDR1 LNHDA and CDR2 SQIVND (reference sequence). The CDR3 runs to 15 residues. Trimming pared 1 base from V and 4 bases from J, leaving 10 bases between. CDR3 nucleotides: TGTGCCAGTAGTATAGTTGGGGGCAGCACCGGGGAGCTGTTTTTT. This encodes CASSIVGGSTGELFF.

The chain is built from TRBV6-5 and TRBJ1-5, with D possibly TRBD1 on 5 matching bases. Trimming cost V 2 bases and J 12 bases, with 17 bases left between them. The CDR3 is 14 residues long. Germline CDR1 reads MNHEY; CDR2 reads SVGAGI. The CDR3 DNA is TGTGCCAGCAGTTACAGAGCGCCGGGGGGATTCCAGCATTTT. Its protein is CASSYRAPGGFQHF.

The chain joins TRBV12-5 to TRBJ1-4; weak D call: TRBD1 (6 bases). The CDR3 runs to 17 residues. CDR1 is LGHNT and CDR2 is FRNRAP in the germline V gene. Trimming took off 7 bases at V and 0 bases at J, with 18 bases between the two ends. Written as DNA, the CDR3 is TGTGCTAGTGCCCACCCTACAGGGCCCGCAACTAATGAAAAACTGTTTTTT. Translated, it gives CASAHPTGPATNEKLFF.

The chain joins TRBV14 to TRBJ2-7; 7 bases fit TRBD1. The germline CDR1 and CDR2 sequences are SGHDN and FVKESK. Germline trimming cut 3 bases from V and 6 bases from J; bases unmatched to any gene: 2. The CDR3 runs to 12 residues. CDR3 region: CASSHWDSEQYF. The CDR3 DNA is TGTGCCAGCAGCCACTGGGACAGCGAGCAGTACTTC.

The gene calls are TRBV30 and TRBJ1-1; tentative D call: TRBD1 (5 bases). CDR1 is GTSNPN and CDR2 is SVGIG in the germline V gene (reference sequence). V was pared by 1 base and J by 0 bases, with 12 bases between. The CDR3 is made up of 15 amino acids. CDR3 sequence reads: CAWSGWGEMNTEAFF. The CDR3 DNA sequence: TGTGCCTGGAGTGGTTGGGGGGAGATGAACACTGAAGCTTTCTTT. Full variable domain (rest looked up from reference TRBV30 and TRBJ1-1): SQTIHQWPATLVQPVGSPLSLECTVEGTSNPNLYWYRQAAGRGLQLLFYSVGIGQISSEVPQNLSASRPQDRQFILSSKKLLLSDSGFYLCAWSGWGEMNTEAFFGQGTRLTVV.

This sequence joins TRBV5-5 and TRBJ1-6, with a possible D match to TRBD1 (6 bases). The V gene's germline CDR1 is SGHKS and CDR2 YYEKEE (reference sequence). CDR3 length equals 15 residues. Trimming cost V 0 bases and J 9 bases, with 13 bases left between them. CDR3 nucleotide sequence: TGTGCCAGCAGCTTGGCCGGGGGGCGGGTTTCACCCCTCCACTTT. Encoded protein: CASSLAGGRVSPLHF.

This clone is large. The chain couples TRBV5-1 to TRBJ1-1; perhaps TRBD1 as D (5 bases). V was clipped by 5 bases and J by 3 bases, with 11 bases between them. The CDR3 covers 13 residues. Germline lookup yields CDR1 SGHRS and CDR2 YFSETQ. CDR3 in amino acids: CASRLTEYTEAFF. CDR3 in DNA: TGCGCCAGCAGATTGACAGAATACACTGAAGCTTTCTTT.